This T cell receptor beta chain was observed in a study of vaccination effects on CD4 cells after COVID-19. Germline V gene lookup returns CDR1 SGHRS and CDR2 YFSETQ. The V end was cut by 1 base, the J end by 0 bases, with 7 bases between. The CDR3 has 14 amino acids. This clone has a single count. Its cognate antigen is unknown. The ViraFEST assay expanded antigen-specific CD4+ T cells with viral peptide pools before sequencing. Investigators separated out CD4+ T cells once around 9 days of culture had passed. PCR showed that the person got SARS-CoV-2 infection at some point between March and December 2020. PBMC were cultured at roughly 2 million per well with 10 IU/ml IL-2 and 7.5 to 10 ug/ml peptides. Whole-study findings and limits: Clones induced by infection and by vaccine showed marked clonal contraction late after vaccination.

Assay used: immunoSEQ multiplex PCR; TCRdb lists only in-frame clones, some missing. The sample carries 35,000 to 45,000 clones, about 73% recorded once. The chain uses TRBV5-1 and TRBJ1-2; D perhaps matches TRBD1 (5 bases). The TCR was taken from a human donor who had a prior SARS-CoV-2 infection. The sequenced sample was CD4+ T cells from PBMCs cultured with HCoV-NL63 spike peptides, obtained before COVID-19 vaccination. The CDR3: CASSLLGANYGYTF. CDR3 sequence (DNA): TGCGCCAGCAGCTTGCTGGGGGCTAACTATGGCTACACCTTC. Full variable domain (remainder filled in from reference TRBV5-1 and TRBJ1-2): KAGVTQTPRYLIKTRGQQVTLSCSPISGHRSVSWYQQTPGQGLQFLFEYFSETQRNKGNFPGRFSGRQFSNSRSEMNVSTLELGDSALYLCASSLLGANYGYTFGSGTRLTVV.